The source of this T cell receptor (beta chain) is a study of T-cell memory formation after mild COVID-19. Whole-study results and caveats: Some SARS-CoV-2-responding clones were already detected in memory before infection. Second-wave clones peaking on day 37 lacked confirmed SARS-CoV-2 specificity. CM and EM subsets held most contracting CD4+ clones; EMRA held CD8+ ones. Clones contracting day 15 to 85 were balanced CD4/CD8; later expanders leaned CD4+.

From the 5' RACE reads, TCRdb called clonotypes with MiXCR, one entry per CDR3 protein. The sample consists of about 390,000 distinct CDR3 sequences, around 21% of them appearing once. This clonotype was observed many times. Its antigen is currently unknown. Germline-derived CDR1 and CDR2 are MGHDK and SYGVNS. The CDR3 totals 17 residues. The trim removed 6 bases at V and 5 bases at J, leaving 12 bases unmatched. This receptor was identified in an adult woman who had mild COVID-19 (a few samples of this study predate the infection). Cell type and time point are not known. V usage is TRBV25-1 and J usage is TRBJ2-2; 10 positions match TRBD1. The specimen sequenced was PBMCs or a T cell subset sorted from them (not recorded which). The CDR3 DNA follows: TGTGCCAGCAGATCAGACAGGGACAGGGGTAGTACCGGGGAGCTGTTTTTT. It encodes CASRSDRDRGSTGELFF.